This TCR beta chain was retrieved from a study of CD8 T cells in ankylosing spondylitis. The TCR beta libraries were generated through quantitative 5'-RACE incorporating molecular barcodes. Each CDR3 protein is one row after TCRdb ran MiXCR on the 5' RACE reads. The sample has about 250,000 distinct CDR3 sequences, 30% to 35% seen once. Study results and limitations: It was reported that disease-linked clones were significantly enriched in matched ankylosing spondylitis synovial fluid.

About this clonotype: No antigen is known for it.

The germline CDR1 and CDR2 sequences are MGHRA and YSYEKL. V lost 6 bases, J lost 8 bases, and 5 bases stayed unmatched. The CDR3 is 14 residues long. The origin of this receptor is a male donor with ankylosing spondylitis or in good health (not recorded which). V usage is TRBV4-1 and J usage is TRBJ2-2; 11 positions match TRBD2. Sequencing input: blood, either unsorted or a sorted T cell fraction (not recorded which). The CDR3 DNA sequence: TGCGCCAGCAGACTAGCGGGGGTGTCTGGGGAGCTGTTTTTT. This codes for CASRLAGVSGELFF.